The clone carrying this T cell receptor beta chain was recorded many times. The data were taken from a study of neurological immune-mediated disorders. Indicated time point: longitudinal time-point 3. PBMCs stored at -80 C, numbering 2 million, were the origin of the unsorted libraries. The cDNA came from 5'RACE, which used 10-nucleotide random UMIs. MiXCR was run by TCRdb on the 5' RACE reads, yielding one entry per CDR3 protein. There are around 100,000 distinct CDR3 sequences in the sample; 10% to 12% occur only once, and approximately 3.1% lies in the top ten. Trimming pared 3 bases from V and 12 bases from J, leaving 15 bases between. CDR1 and CDR2 (germline): LNHDA, SQIVND (reference sequence). CDR3 length: 14 amino acids.

The clonotype comes from a female donor with HTLV-1-associated myelopathy (HAM/TSP). The specimen sequenced was PBMCs. This rearrangement joins TRBV19 to TRBJ1-6, with a possible D match to TRBD1 (5 bases). The CDR3 region has the DNA TGTGCCAGTAGTATGGGCCCCATCGGGGGACCCCTCCACTTT. Residues: CASSMGPIGGPLHF.